These 24 T cell receptor beta chains originate from one sample sequenced in a study of blood T cell repertoires in COVID-19. Clones were sequenced by immunoSEQ multiplex PCR, and TCRdb holds only the in-frame ones, with some missing. The sample includes 95,000 to 150,000 clones, 82% of them seen just once. Sequencing was done on a sample of peripheral blood. The receptors here all came from a woman between 65 and 79 years old with acute or convalescent COVID-19.

CDR3 in DNA: TGTGCCTGGGGGTCCGAGGGCTCCTATAATTCACCCCTCCACTTT. It yields the protein CAWGSEGSYNSPLHF. This chain uses TRBV30 with TRBJ1-6; the D is unclear. This CDR3 comprises 15 residues. Trimming shortened V by 5 bases and J by 0 bases, and 11 bases separated the two germline ends. The germline gives CDR1 GTSNPN, CDR2 SVGIG (reference sequence).

This clone has a handful of counts. This chain links TRBV19 with TRBJ1-3; D remains ambiguous. V shed 5 bases and J shed 0 bases, with 5 bases lying between them. This CDR3 has 13 amino acids. Germline lookup yields CDR1 LNHDA and CDR2 SQIVND (reference sequence). The chain's CDR3 is CASSGGSGNTIYF. The CDR3 bases are TGTGCCAGTAGTGGCGGCTCTGGAAACACCATATATTTT.

The chain uses TRBV9 and TRBJ2-3; 13 bases are shared with TRBD2. Germline V gives CDR1 SGDLS, CDR2 YYNGEE. The CDR3 spans 17 residues. The junction had 6 bases not matched to a gene; V was cut back by 3 bases and J by 2 bases. The CDR3 loop reads CASSDRLAGGATDTQYF. In nucleotides, the CDR3 is TGTGCCAGCAGCGATAGACTAGCGGGGGGCGCCACAGATACGCAGTATTTT.

This chain uses TRBV7-6 with TRBJ2-5; 9 bases are shared with TRBD2. Germline loops: CDR1 SGHVS, CDR2 FNYEAQ. The CDR3 is made up of 17 amino acids. The trim removed 0 bases at V and 4 bases at J, leaving 9 bases unmatched. The chain's CDR3 is CASSLAQGGGVGETQYF. The CDR3 coding sequence is TGTGCCAGCAGCTTAGCGCAGGGCGGGGGGGTAGGAGAGACCCAGTACTTC.

The V gene is TRBV5-5, the J gene TRBJ1-5, with 8 bases aligning to TRBD1. Germline values: CDR1 SGHKS, CDR2 YYEKEE (reference sequence). After removal of 0 bases from V and 4 bases from J, the junction contained 6 bases not matched to a gene. CDR3 length: 16 residues. CDR3 DNA: TGTGCCAGCAGCTTGGAAGGACAGGGAAGAAATCAGCCCCAGCATTTT. Its translation: CASSLEGQGRNQPQHF.

V is TRBV7-6 and J is TRBJ2-5; 8 bases map to TRBD1. CDR1 is SGHVS and CDR2 is FNYEAQ in the germline V gene. This CDR3 spans 14 amino acids. The trim removed 1 base at V and 5 bases at J, leaving 3 bases unmatched. The CDR3 sequence is CASSLGQGQETQYF. CDR3 bases: TGTGCCAGCAGCTTAGGACAGGGGCAGGAGACCCAGTACTTC.

This chain joins TRBV11-1 and TRBJ1-1, with TRBD1 identical over 7 bases. This CDR3 region has 14 residues. V gave up 3 bases and J gave up 4 bases; unmatched junction bases: 5. Germline V CDR1 and CDR2: SGHAT, FQDESV (reference sequence). The chain's CDR3 is CASSFVQGGTEAFF. The CDR3 bases are TGTGCCAGCAGCTTTGTCCAGGGGGGCACTGAAGCTTTCTTT.

The chain couples TRBV5-6 to TRBJ2-5; a possible D gene is TRBD1 (6 bases). The germline gives CDR1 SGHDT, CDR2 YYEEEE. V was trimmed by 4 bases and J by 3 bases, leaving 19 bases between them. The CDR3 is made up of 16 amino acids. In nucleotides, the CDR3 is TGTGCCAGCAGCGCCTCGGGACAACGGTTTAAAGAGACCCAGTACTTC. Translating it yields CASSASGQRFKETQYF.

This chain joins TRBV19 and TRBJ2-3; 7 positions agree with TRBD1. The CDR3 consists of 15 residues. The germline V gene encodes CDR1 LNHDA and CDR2 SQIVND (reference sequence). V lost 6 bases, J lost 3 bases, and 9 bases stayed unmatched. The CDR3 DNA reads as TGTGCCAGTAGAAAACCGGGACAGTCAACAGATACGCAGTATTTT. The encoded protein is CASRKPGQSTDTQYF. The whole variable domain, filled in from reference TRBV19 and TRBJ2-3, reads DGGITQSPKYLFRKEGQNVTLSCEQNLNHDAMYWYRQDPGQGLRLIYYSQIVNDFQKGDIAEGYSVSREKKESFPLTVTSAQKNPTAFYLCASRKPGQSTDTQYFGPGTRLTVL.

V gene TRBV5-8 combines with J gene TRBJ2-5, with D perhaps matching TRBD1 (6 bases). CDR1 SGHTS and CDR2 YDEGEE come from the germline V gene. This CDR3 contains 15 residues. Between the trimmed V and J ends, which lost 0 bases and 2 bases, there was a span of 11 bases. CDR3 residues: CASSLGPGDQETQYF. The CDR3 bases are TGTGCCAGCAGCTTGGGGCCAGGGGATCAAGAGACCCAGTACTTC.

V usage is TRBV3-1 (or the pseudogene TRBV3-2) and J usage is TRBJ2-3; 8 nucleotides match TRBD2. The ends lost 0 bases at V and 4 bases at J; junction bases unmatched: 15. The CDR3 covers 19 residues. Germline V gene sequence: CDR1 LGHDT, CDR2 YNNKEL (reference sequence). The CDR3 loop is CASSQDWVGDSGDSDTQYF. DNA of the CDR3: TGTGCCAGCAGCCAAGACTGGGTTGGGGATAGCGGGGACTCAGATACGCAGTATTTT.

The rearrangement joins TRBV10-1 to TRBJ1-2, with a possible D match to TRBD1 (6 bases). CDR1 is WNHNN, CDR2 SYGVQD, per germline (reference sequence). V shed 6 bases and J shed 2 bases, with 22 bases lying between them. This CDR3 comprises 17 residues. The CDR3 is CASSNREGTGRNYGYTF. CDR3 bases: TGCGCCAGCAGCAATAGAGAAGGTACAGGGAGAAACTATGGCTACACCTTC.

This sequence joins TRBV19 and TRBJ1-1; possibly TRBD1 for D (5 bases). The CDR3 is made up of 15 amino acids. The V gene lost 3 bases and the J gene lost 3 bases, with 14 bases spanning the gap. The germline V gene has CDR1 LNHDA and CDR2 SQIVND (reference sequence). CDR3 in DNA: TGTGCCAGTAGTATCGGCCAGGGATTGGACACTGAAGCTTTCTTT. Translated, it gives CASSIGQGLDTEAFF. Full variable domain (outside the CDR3, taken from reference TRBV19 and TRBJ1-1): DGGITQSPKYLFRKEGQNVTLSCEQNLNHDAMYWYRQDPGQGLRLIYYSQIVNDFQKGDIAEGYSVSREKKESFPLTVTSAQKNPTAFYLCASSIGQGLDTEAFFGQGTRLTVV.

V is TRBV6-5 and J is TRBJ1-2; TRBD1 aligns across 10 bases. V lost 6 bases and J lost 5; bases outside the gene matches: 6. CDR1 and CDR2 from the germline V gene are MNHEY and SVGAGI. The CDR3 consists of 14 residues. CDR3 in DNA: TGTGCCAGCAGGAATGGGGACAGGGGATATGGCTACACCTTC. Amino acid sequence: CASRNGDRGYGYTF.

The chain's CDR3 is CAWVGGQGYGYTF. In DNA, the CDR3 is TGTGCCTGGGTCGGGGGGCAGGGCTATGGCTACACCTTC. The chain uses TRBV30 and TRBJ1-2, with a tentative D call TRBD1 (6 bases). CDR1 and CDR2 from the germline V gene are GTSNPN and SVGIG (reference sequence). The germline V and J ends were trimmed by 5 bases and 4 bases, with 14 bases remaining between them. The CDR3 consists of 13 residues.

This chain joins TRBV19 and TRBJ1-1, with a possible D match to TRBD1 (6 bases). Trimming removed 5 bases at V and 11 bases at J, with 12 bases between. Germline CDR1 and CDR2: LNHDA and SQIVND (reference sequence). CDR3 length: 11 amino acids. CDR3 DNA: TGTGCCAGTAGTGAGGGGGTTGGGGCTTTCTTT. Protein: CASSEGVGAFF.

The V call is TRBV6-2 or TRBV6-3, the J call TRBJ1-2, with 8 bases that match TRBD1. With V trimmed by 5 bases and J by 6 bases, 11 bases remained unmatched. Per germline, CDR1 MNHEY and CDR2 SVGEGT. There are 15 residues in the CDR3. This chain's CDR3 is CASSPRGTGLHGYTF. The DNA of the CDR3 is TGTGCCAGCAGTCCGAGGGGGACAGGTCTTCATGGCTACACCTTC.

The chain joins TRBV10-3 to TRBJ1-2; TRBD1 matches 10 bases. After removal of 3 bases from V and 6 bases from J, the junction contained 7 bases not matched to a gene. CDR3 size: 15 residues. Germline V gene sequence: CDR1 ENHRY, CDR2 SYGVKD. The CDR3 here is CAISDPGQGTNGYTF. CDR3 nucleotides: TGTGCCATCAGTGATCCGGGACAGGGGACGAATGGCTACACCTTC.

This chain uses TRBV5-4 with TRBJ1-6, with D perhaps matching TRBD1 (5 bases). Germline CDR1 reads SGHNT; CDR2 reads YYREEE (reference sequence). The CDR3 spans 15 residues. Between the trimmed V and J ends, which lost 0 bases and 9 bases, there was a span of 13 bases. CDR3 in amino acids: CASSLGQGLGSPLHF. CDR3 coding DNA: TGTGCCAGCAGCTTGGGGCAGGGATTAGGTTCACCCCTCCACTTT.

The chain has TRBV14 and TRBJ1-1; TRBD1 is a possible D gene (6 bases). The CDR3 extends over 18 amino acids. V lost 4 bases and J 7 bases, leaving 28 bases between the germline ends. In germline, CDR1 is SGHDN, CDR2 FVKESK. The CDR3 DNA reads as TGTGCCAGCAGCCCTCAACAGGGTCTCTGGGACGGATCCCTTGAAGCTTTCTTT. Translating it yields CASSPQQGLWDGSLEAFF.

This chain links TRBV4-3 with TRBJ1-1; a possible D gene is TRBD1 (5 bases). Trimming cost V 4 bases and J 0 bases, with 9 bases left between them. Per the germline V gene, CDR1 is LGHNA and CDR2 is YSLEER. The CDR3 spans 14 residues. CDR3 coding DNA: TGCGCCAGCAGCCCAGGGTCGGTGAACACTGAAGCTTTCTTT. This gives the protein CASSPGSVNTEAFF.

The chain is built from TRBV4-1 and TRBJ2-6; tentative D call: TRBD2 (6 bases). The CDR3 covers 16 residues. V shed 8 bases and J shed 1 base, with 15 bases lying between them. Germline-derived CDR1 and CDR2 are MGHRA and YSYEKL. CDR3 residues: CASAPNAGSGANVLTF. CDR3 DNA: TGCGCCAGCGCGCCAAATGCGGGGTCTGGGGCCAACGTCCTGACTTTC.

The chain couples TRBV5-6 to TRBJ1-2; D gene unclear. V was shortened by 3 bases and J by 8 bases, with 11 bases between the two germline ends. CDR3 length equals 12 residues. Germline CDR1 and CDR2: SGHDT and YYEEEE. The CDR3 sequence: CASSSGFGGYTF. The CDR3 DNA reads TGTGCCAGCAGCTCGGGATTCGGGGGCTACACCTTC.

V is TRBV19 and J is TRBJ2-5; 8 bases agree with TRBD2. Germline CDR1 and CDR2: LNHDA and SQIVND (reference sequence). Germline trimming cut 10 bases from V and 4 bases from J; bases unmatched to any gene: 5. This CDR3 is built from 12 residues. As DNA, the CDR3 is TGTGCCACGAGAAGCGGGGGAGAGACCCAGTACTTC. It codes for CATRSGGETQYF.